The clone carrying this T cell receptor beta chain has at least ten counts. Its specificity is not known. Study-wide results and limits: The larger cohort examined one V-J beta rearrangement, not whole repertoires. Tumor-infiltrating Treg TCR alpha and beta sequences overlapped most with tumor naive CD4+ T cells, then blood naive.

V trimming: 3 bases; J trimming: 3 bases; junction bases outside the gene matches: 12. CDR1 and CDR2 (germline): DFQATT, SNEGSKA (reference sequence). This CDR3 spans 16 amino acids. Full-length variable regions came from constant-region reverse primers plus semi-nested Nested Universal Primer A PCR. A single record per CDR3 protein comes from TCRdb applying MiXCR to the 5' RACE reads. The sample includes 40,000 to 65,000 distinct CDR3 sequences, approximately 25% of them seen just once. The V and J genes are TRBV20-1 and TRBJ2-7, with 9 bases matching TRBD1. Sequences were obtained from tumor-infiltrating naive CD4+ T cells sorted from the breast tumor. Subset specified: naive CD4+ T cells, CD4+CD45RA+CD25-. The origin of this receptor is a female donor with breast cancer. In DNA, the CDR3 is TGCAGTGCTAGCTGGGACAGGGCCCCCTCGGACTACGAGCAGTACTTC. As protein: CSASWDRAPSDYEQYF.